This note documents a single T cell receptor (beta chain) sequence. This CDR3 has 14 amino acids. The germline CDR1 and CDR2 sequences are MNHEY and SMNVEV (reference sequence). V shed 6 bases and J shed 0 bases, with 8 bases lying between them. These data come from a study of blood T cell repertoires in COVID-19. At the level of the study: PBMCs, B-cell-depleted T cells, or T cells provided the cDNA or gDNA that made up the material.

Ages ranged from about 18 to 89 years, with residence in about two dozen US areas. In the authors' workflow: Reference gene primer amplification in the assay estimated nucleated cell counts. Data came from immunoSEQ multiplex PCR; TCRdb stores just in-frame clones and leaves some out. V and J calls and clone size follow that table, whereas D and trimming were derived from the DNA. The table lists 300,000 to 400,000 clones, roughly 85% of them singletons. Sequenced material: PBMCs or T cells enriched from blood (not recorded which). The V and J genes are TRBV27 and TRBJ2-2, with D unclear. The receptor comes from a woman aged 40 to 50 with acute COVID-19. The CDR3 loop is CASRVPANTGELFF. CDR3 DNA: TGTGCCAGCAGAGTCCCAGCGAACACCGGGGAGCTGTTTTTT.